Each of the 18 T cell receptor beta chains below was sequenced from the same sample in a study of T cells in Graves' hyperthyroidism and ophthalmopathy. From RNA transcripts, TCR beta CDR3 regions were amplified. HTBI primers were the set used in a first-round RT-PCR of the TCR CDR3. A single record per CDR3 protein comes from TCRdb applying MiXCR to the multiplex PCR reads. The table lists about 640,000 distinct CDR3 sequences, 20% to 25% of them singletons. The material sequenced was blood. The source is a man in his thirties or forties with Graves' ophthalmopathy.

The CDR3 DNA sequence: TGCAGTGCTAGAGTGGCCCTGGCCCCCGAGCAGTACTTC. It is translated as CSARVALAPEQYF. The chain is built from TRBV20-1 and TRBJ2-7; D ambiguous. Germline V gene sequence: CDR1 DFQATT, CDR2 SNEGSKA (reference sequence). This CDR3 has 13 amino acids. The V end lost 1 base, the J end lost 6 bases, and 13 bases lay between the germline ends.

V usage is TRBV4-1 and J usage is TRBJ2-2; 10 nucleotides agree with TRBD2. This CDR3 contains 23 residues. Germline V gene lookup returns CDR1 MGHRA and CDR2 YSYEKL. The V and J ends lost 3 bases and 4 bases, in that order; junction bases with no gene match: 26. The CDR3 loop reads CASSQAPGQDLLRTSGRTGELFF. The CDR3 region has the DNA TGCGCCAGCAGCCAGGCCCCGGGACAGGATTTATTGAGGACTAGCGGCCGCACCGGGGAGCTGTTTTTT.

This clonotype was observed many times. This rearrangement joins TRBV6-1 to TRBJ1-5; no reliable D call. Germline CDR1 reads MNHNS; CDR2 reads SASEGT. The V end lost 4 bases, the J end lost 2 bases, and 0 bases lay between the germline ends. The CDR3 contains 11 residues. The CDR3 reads CASSGNQPQHF. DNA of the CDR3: TGTGCCAGCAGTGGCAATCAGCCCCAGCATTTT.

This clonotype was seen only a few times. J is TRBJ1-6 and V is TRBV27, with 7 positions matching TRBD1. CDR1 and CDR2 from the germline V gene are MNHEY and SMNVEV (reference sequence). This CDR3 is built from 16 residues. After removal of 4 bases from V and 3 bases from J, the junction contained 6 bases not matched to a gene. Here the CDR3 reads CASSSGNRGYNSPLHF. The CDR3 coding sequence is TGTGCCAGCAGTTCGGGGAACAGGGGCTATAATTCACCCCTCCACTTT.

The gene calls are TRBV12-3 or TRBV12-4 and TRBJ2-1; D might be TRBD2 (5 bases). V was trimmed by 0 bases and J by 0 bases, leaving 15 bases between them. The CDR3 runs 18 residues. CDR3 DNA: TGTGCCAGCAGTTTAGCGCTCCGGGTCGAGGGCTCCTACAATGAGCAGTTCTTC. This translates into CASSLALRVEGSYNEQFF.

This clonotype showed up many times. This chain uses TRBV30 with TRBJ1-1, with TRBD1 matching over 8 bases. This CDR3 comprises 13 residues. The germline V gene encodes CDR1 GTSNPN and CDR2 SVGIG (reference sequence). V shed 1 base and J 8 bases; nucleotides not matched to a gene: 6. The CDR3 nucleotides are TGTGCCTGGAGTGGGACAGGGAGCCAGGAAGCTTTCTTT. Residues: CAWSGTGSQEAFF.

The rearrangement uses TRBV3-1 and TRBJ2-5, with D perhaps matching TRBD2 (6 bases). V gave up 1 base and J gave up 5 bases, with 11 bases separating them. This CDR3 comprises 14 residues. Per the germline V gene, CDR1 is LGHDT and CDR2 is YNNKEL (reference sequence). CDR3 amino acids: CASSQALARETQYF. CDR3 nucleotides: TGTGCCAGCAGCCAAGCGCTAGCGCGCGAGACCCAGTACTTC.

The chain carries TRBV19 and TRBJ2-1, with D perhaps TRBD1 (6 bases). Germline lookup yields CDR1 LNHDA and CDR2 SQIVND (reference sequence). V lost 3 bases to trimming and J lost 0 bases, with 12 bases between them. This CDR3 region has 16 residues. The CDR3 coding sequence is TGTGCCAGTAGTATTTCAGGGGTGGACTCCTACAATGAGCAGTTCTTC. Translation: CASSISGVDSYNEQFF.

CDR3 sequence (DNA): TGTGCCAGCAGCTCCCCGGGCTTTCCCGAGCAGTACTTC. Encoded protein: CASSSPGFPEQYF. V and J are TRBV7-2 and TRBJ2-7; D gene unclear. Germline V gives CDR1 SGHTA, CDR2 FQGNSA. The length of the CDR3 is 13 residues. V lost 4 bases and J 6 bases, leaving 13 bases between the germline ends.

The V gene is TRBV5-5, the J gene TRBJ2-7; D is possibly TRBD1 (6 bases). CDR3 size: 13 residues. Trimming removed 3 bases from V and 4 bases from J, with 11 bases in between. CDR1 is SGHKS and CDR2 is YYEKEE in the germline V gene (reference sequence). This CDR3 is CASSWTDFYEQYF. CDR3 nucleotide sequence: TGTGCCAGCAGCTGGACAGATTTTTACGAGCAGTACTTC.

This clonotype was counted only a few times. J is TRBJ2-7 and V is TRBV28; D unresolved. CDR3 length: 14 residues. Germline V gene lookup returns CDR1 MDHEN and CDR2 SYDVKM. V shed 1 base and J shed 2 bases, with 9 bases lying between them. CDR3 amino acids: CASSLLSRAYEQYF. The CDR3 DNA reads TGTGCCAGCAGTTTATTGTCCAGAGCCTACGAGCAGTACTTC. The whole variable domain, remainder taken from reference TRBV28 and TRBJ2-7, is DVKVTQSSRYLVKRTGEKVFLECVQDMDHENMFWYRQDPGLGLRLIYFSYDVKMKEKGDIPEGYSVSREKKERFSLILESASTNQTSMYLCASSLLSRAYEQYFGPGTRLTVT.

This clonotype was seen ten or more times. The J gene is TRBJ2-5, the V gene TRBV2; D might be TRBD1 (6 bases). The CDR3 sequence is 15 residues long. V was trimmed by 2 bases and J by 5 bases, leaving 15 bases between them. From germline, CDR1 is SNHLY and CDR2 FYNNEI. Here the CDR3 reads CASSELRGRSETQYF. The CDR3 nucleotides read TGTGCCAGCAGTGAACTCAGGGGAAGGAGCGAGACCCAGTACTTC.

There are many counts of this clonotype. The DNA for the CDR3 is TGTGCCAGCGTTCCAGACGGAGGAGTGGAAGAGACCCAGTACTTC. Translation: CASVPDGGVEETQYF. The rearrangement links TRBV11-2 to TRBJ2-5; D may be TRBD2 (5 bases). This CDR3 is 15 amino acids long. Trimming took 8 bases from V and 3 from J, leaving 19 bases between them. From germline, CDR1 is SGHAT and CDR2 FQNNGV.

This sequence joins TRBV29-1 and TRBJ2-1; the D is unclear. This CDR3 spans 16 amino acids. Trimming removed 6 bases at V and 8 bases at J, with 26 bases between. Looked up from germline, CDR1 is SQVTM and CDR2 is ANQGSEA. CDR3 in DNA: TGCAGCGTGAAACATTACCTCGCGTTAGGGCTGGATGAGCAGTTCTTC. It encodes CSVKHYLALGLDEQFF.

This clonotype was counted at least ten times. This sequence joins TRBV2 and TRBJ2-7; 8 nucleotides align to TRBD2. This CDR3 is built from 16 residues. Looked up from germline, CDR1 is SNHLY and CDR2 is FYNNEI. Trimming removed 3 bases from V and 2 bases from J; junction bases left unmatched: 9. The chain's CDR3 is CASSDIKKTSAYEQYF. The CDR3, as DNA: TGTGCCAGCAGTGACATTAAGAAGACTAGCGCCTACGAGCAGTACTTC.

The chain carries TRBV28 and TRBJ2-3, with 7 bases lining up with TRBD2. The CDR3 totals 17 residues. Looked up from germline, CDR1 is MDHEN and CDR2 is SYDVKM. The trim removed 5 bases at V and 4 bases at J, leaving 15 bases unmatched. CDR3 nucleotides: TGTGCCAGCAGTCCACTTTTGGTGGGAGGGGACGCAGATACGCAGTATTTT. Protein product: CASSPLLVGGDADTQYF.

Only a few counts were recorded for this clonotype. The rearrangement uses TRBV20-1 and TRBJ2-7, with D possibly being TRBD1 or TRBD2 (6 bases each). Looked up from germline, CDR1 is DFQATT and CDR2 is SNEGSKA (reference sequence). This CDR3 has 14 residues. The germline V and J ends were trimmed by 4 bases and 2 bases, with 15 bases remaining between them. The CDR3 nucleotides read TGCAGTGCTACCCTCAGGGGACTGGCCTACGAGCAGTACTTC. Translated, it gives CSATLRGLAYEQYF.

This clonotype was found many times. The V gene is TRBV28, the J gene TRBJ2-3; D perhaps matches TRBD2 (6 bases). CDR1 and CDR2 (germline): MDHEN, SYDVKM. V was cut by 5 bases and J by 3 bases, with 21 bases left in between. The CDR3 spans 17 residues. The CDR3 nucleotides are TGTGCCAGCAGTCCCTCGGGGCTAGCGACGAGTACAGATACGCAGTATTTT. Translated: CASSPSGLATSTDTQYF.